This is a list of T cell receptor beta chains from one sample in a study of cytomegalovirus exposure and HLA in healthy donors. Clones were read by immunoSEQ multiplex PCR, and TCRdb kept only the in-frame ones, dropping some. The profile shows over 60,000 clones, 75% of them singletons. The sequenced sample was PBMCs. These receptor sequences come from a man between 65 and 85 years old in good health and CMV-seronegative. Each CDR3 is given with its conserved first and last residue. A D gene is named only where the DNA matches it firmly. The listing skips clone size in some rows; elsewhere it reads once, few, many or a size class.

.,.,TRBJ1-1,TRBV7-6,CASSLTGRTEAFF,TGTGCCAGCAGCTTAACCGGGAGGACTGAAGCTTTCTTT
.,TRBD1,TRBJ1-6,TRBV6-5,CASSYSQGASSPLHF,TGTGCCAGCAGTTACTCCCAGGGGGCGAGCTCACCCCTCCACTTT
.,TRBD1,TRBJ1-4,TRBV19,CASTGGTKKLFF,TGTGCCAGTACAGGGGGCACAAAAAAACTGTTTTTT
.,TRBD1,TRBJ1-5,TRBV2,CASSTGANQPQHF,TGTGCCAGCAGTACAGGGGCCAATCAGCCCCAGCATTTT
.,.,TRBJ2-6,TRBV7-2,CASSLVTGSGANVLTF,TGTGCCAGCAGCTTAGTAACGGGCTCTGGGGCCAACGTCCTGACTTTC
.,.,TRBJ2-5,TRBV7-9,CAEVGNQETQYF,TGTGCCGAAGTCGGGAACCAAGAGACCCAGTACTTC
.,TRBD2,TRBJ2-1,TRBV30,CAWSLHVTSGSVNEQFF,TGTGCCTGGAGTCTTCATGTGACTAGCGGGAGCGTCAATGAGCAGTTCTTC
.,.,TRBJ2-2,TRBV21-1,CASSKRGQGLPNTGELFF,TGTGCCAGCAGCAAAAGGGGACAGGGTCTTCCGAACACCGGGGAGCTGTTTTTT
.,TRBD1,TRBJ2-5,TRBV18,CASSPPTGTGETQYF,TGTGCCAGCTCACCACCGACAGGGACGGGGGAGACCCAGTACTTC
.,.,TRBJ1-5,TRBV19,CASSIWTTRLGYQPQHF,TGTGCCAGTAGTATCTGGACAACCCGGTTGGGTTATCAGCCCCAGCATTTT
.,.,TRBJ2-7,TRBV15,CATSRERQGYEQYF,TGTGCCACCAGCAGAGAGCGTCAGGGCTACGAGCAGTACTTC
.,TRBD1,TRBJ1-2,TRBV6-5,CASSGTEYGYTF,TGTGCCAGCAGTGGGACAGAGTATGGCTACACCTTC
.,.,TRBJ2-1,TRBV9,CASSVEGLNNEQFF,TGTGCCAGCAGCGTGGAAGGACTGAACAATGAGCAGTTCTTC
.,.,TRBJ1-6,TRBV5-6,CASSLAPGGTYNSPLHF,TGTGCCAGCAGCTTGGCCCCTGGTGGCACCTATAATTCACCCCTCCACTTT
.,.,TRBJ1-6,TRBV10-1,CASSEQGDSPLHF,TGCGCCAGCAGTGAACAGGGAGATTCACCCCTCCACTTT
.,.,TRBJ2-6,TRBV5-5,CASRQQTGLESGANVLTF,TGTGCCAGCAGGCAGCAGACAGGCCTGGAGTCCGGGGCCAACGTCCTGACTTTC
.,TRBD2,TRBJ2-7,TRBV30,CAWSVRELASSYEQYF,TGTGCCTGGAGTGTAAGGGAACTAGCGTCCTCCTACGAGCAGTACTTC
.,.,TRBJ2-7,TRBV7-2,CASSIPGSSSEQYF,TGTGCCAGCAGCATTCCCGGGTCATCGTCCGAGCAGTACTTC
.,TRBD1,TRBJ1-2,TRBV6-1,CASSWDRGSGGYTF,TGTGCCAGCAGTTGGGACAGGGGCAGCGGTGGCTACACCTTC
few,.,TRBJ2-7,TRBV6-6,CASSNTGSYEQYF,TGTGCCAGCAGTAACACAGGGTCCTACGAGCAGTACTTC
.,.,TRBJ1-4,TRBV18,CASSRNREGEKLFF,TGTGCCAGCTCACGAAACAGGGAGGGCGAAAAACTGTTTTTT
.,.,TRBJ1-2,TRBV6-5,CASMISGHGYTF,TGTGCCAGCATGATTTCGGGTCATGGCTACACCTTC
.,.,TRBJ1-1,TRBV2,CASSVGGGNTEAFF,TGTGCCAGCAGTGTAGGGGGTGGGAACACTGAAGCTTTCTTT
many,TRBD2,TRBJ2-7,TRBV10-2,CASRTGTKGYEQYF,TGCGCCAGCCGCACCGGGACTAAGGGCTACGAGCAGTACTTC
.,TRBD2,TRBJ2-5,TRBV7-8,CASSVGLAGVQETQYF,TGTGCCAGCAGCGTAGGACTAGCGGGGGTCCAAGAGACCCAGTACTTC
.,TRBD2,TRBJ2-3,TRBV7-2,CASSARLAGLGDTQYF,TGTGCCAGCAGCGCCAGACTAGCGGGGTTGGGAGATACGCAGTATTTT
once,.,TRBJ1-6,TRBV7-8,CASSLGSTNSPLHF,TGTGCCAGCAGCTTAGGCTCCACAAATTCACCCCTCCACTTT
.,.,TRBJ2-3,TRBV6-1,CASSEASGATDTQYF,TGTGCCAGCAGTGAAGCCTCCGGAGCTACAGATACGCAGTATTTT
.,TRBD2,TRBJ2-3,TRBV19,CASSIDLAEEVTQYF,TGTGCCAGTAGTATAGATCTAGCGGAGGAGGTTACGCAGTATTTT
.,.,TRBJ2-2,TRBV7-8,CASSLGIGSGELFF,TGTGCCAGCAGCTTAGGTATCGGGTCCGGGGAGCTGTTTTTT
once,.,TRBJ2-7,TRBV6-6,CASSSNTGPRAYEQYF,TGTGCCAGCAGTTCGAACACCGGGCCGCGGGCCTACGAGCAGTACTTC
.,TRBD2,TRBJ2-3,TRBV5-1,CASAGEGGWQYF,TGCGCCAGCGCGGGGGAGGGCGGATGGCAGTATTTT
.,TRBD2,TRBJ2-1,TRBV7-2,CASRGAGLAGGSSYNEQFF,TGTGCCAGCAGGGGGGCAGGACTAGCGGGAGGAAGCTCCTACAATGAGCAGTTCTTC
.,TRBD2,TRBJ2-4,TRBV9,CASSRGGVRGNIQYF,TGTGCCAGCAGCCGGGGGGGGGTTAGGGGAAACATTCAGTACTTC
.,TRBD2,TRBJ2-5,TRBV5-1,CASRQGTSETETQYF,TGCGCCAGCAGGCAGGGGACTAGTGAGACAGAGACCCAGTACTTC
.,.,TRBJ2-5,TRBV5-1,CASSLVSRETQYF,TGCGCCAGCAGCTTGGTTTCCCGGGAGACCCAGTACTTC
.,TRBD1,TRBJ2-5,TRBV7-9,CASSPVQGAWETQYF,TGTGCCAGCAGCCCTGTCCAGGGGGCCTGGGAGACCCAGTACTTC
.,TRBD2,TRBJ2-7,TRBV19,CASSLLAGSYEQYF,TGTGCCAGTAGTTTACTAGCGGGGAGCTACGAGCAGTACTTC
.,.,TRBJ2-3,TRBV5-1,CASSWTRGVTDTQYF,TGCGCCAGCAGCTGGACCAGGGGAGTCACAGATACGCAGTATTTT
few,.,TRBJ1-2,TRBV19,CASRPDRRYGYTF,TGTGCCAGTAGGCCTGACAGGCGCTATGGCTACACCTTC
.,.,TRBJ1-2,TRBV7-2,CASSLDRRNGYTF,TGTGCCAGCAGCTTAGACAGGAGAAATGGCTACACCTTC
once,.,TRBJ2-7,TRBV9,CASSVGVGSAYEQYF,TGTGCCAGCAGCGTAGGAGTCGGTTCTGCCTACGAGCAGTACTTC
once,.,TRBJ1-5,TRBV4-1,CASSQDPIGTNQPQHF,TGCGCCAGCAGCCAAGATCCCATAGGGACTAATCAGCCCCAGCATTTT
.,TRBD2,TRBJ2-3,TRBV5-1,CASSTPGLAGATDTQYF,TGCGCCAGCAGTACCCCAGGGCTAGCGGGGGCGACAGATACGCAGTATTTT
.,TRBD1,TRBJ2-7,TRBV7-2,CASSRSGTATYEQYF,TGTGCCAGCAGCCGTTCCGGGACAGCTACCTACGAGCAGTACTTC
.,TRBD1,TRBJ1-2,TRBV11-2,CASSQGQGSGGYTF,TGTGCCAGCAGCCAGGGACAGGGCTCAGGAGGCTACACCTTC
.,TRBD1,TRBJ2-1,TRBV5-6,CASSDDRGSSYNEQFF,TGTGCCAGCAGCGACGACAGGGGGAGTTCCTACAATGAGCAGTTCTTC
.,.,TRBJ1-2,TRBV6-6,CASKGPGVGYTF,TGTGCCAGCAAAGGCCCAGGGGTGGGCTACACCTTC
.,.,TRBJ2-1,TRBV18,CASSVRRYNEQFF,TGTGCCAGCTCAGTGAGGCGTTACAATGAGCAGTTCTTC
.,TRBD2,TRBJ2-1,TRBV7-2,CASSLFGGEIDEQFF,TGTGCCAGCAGCTTATTCGGGGGGGAAATAGATGAGCAGTTCTTC
.,.,TRBJ2-1,TRBV2,CASTREYNEQFF,TGTGCCAGCACTCGAGAGTACAATGAGCAGTTCTTC
.,.,TRBJ1-5,TRBV7-8,CASSLVPWGGGNQPQHF,TGTGCCAGCAGCTTAGTACCTTGGGGCGGTGGAAATCAGCCCCAGCATTTT
.,.,TRBJ2-1,TRBV5-6,CASSLGVGQKGAFF,TGTGCCAGCAGCTTGGGGGTGGGACAAAAAGGCGCGTTCTTC
few,TRBD2,TRBJ2-7,TRBV7-6,CASSRTQSGRVDEQYF,TGTGCCAGCAGCCGGACACAAAGCGGGAGGGTAGACGAGCAGTACTTC
.,TRBD2,TRBJ2-1,TRBV7-2,CASSLVPLAGNSYNEQFF,TGTGCCAGCAGCTTAGTCCCACTAGCGGGAAACTCCTACAATGAGCAGTTCTTC